This T cell receptor beta chain came from a study of T cells in Graves' hyperthyroidism and ophthalmopathy. Amplification yielded TCR beta CDR3 regions, with RNA transcripts as the source. The HTBI set primed first-round TCR CDR3 RT-PCR. TCRdb itself ran the multiplex PCR reads through MiXCR, one entry per CDR3 protein. The sample holds under 300,000 distinct CDR3 sequences, roughly 15% seen once. The blood specimen was taken at initial hyperthyroidism diagnosis, before any ophthalmopathy symptoms. PBMCs were obtained from approximately 9.2 ml fresh peripheral blood. Points from the study as a whole: The model forecast ophthalmopathy, anticipating it by a median about six months before onset. Within blood appeared most thyroid clonotypes that had expanded above 0.001.

This clonotype was seen only a few times. Its matching antigen is unknown. The sequence was collected from a woman aged 45-65 years with Graves' hyperthyroidism that later progressed to Graves' ophthalmopathy. The source material was blood.

CDR3 DNA: TGTGCCAGCACGTCCCCGGGACAGGGGGTTTACACCATATATTTT. Protein product: CASTSPGQGVYTIYF. The chain combines TRBV6-2 or TRBV6-3 with TRBJ1-3; 11 bases are shared with TRBD1. CDR1 and CDR2 (germline): MNHEY, SVGEGT. J was trimmed by 8 bases and V by 7 bases; bases with no gene match: 10. The CDR3 has 15 amino acids.